A selection of T cell receptor beta chains follows, all from one sample in a study of blood T cells in healthy people across ages. Each CDR3 protein is one row after TCRdb ran MiXCR on the 5' RACE reads. The sample yields hundreds of thousands of distinct CDR3 sequences, roughly 50% seen once. The source material was blood. The receptors here all came from a man between 35 and 55 years old in good health. Both conserved end residues are part of each CDR3.

j_call | v_call | cdr3_aa
TRBJ1-4 | TRBV12-3/TRBV12-4 | CASSFSSEKLFF
TRBJ2-2 | TRBV4-2 | CASSQGAVGPNTGELFF
- | TRBV10-3 | CAISEATAYNEQYF
TRBJ1-6 | TRBV7-9 | CASSSGGPLHF
TRBJ2-7 | TRBV6-4 | CASSREREGGDEQYF
TRBJ2-5 | TRBV5-1 | CASSYLEREETQYF
TRBJ2-3 | TRBV29-1 | CSVEEQGSDTQYF
TRBJ2-1 | TRBV7-9 | CASSNSGDLYNEQFF
TRBJ2-7 | TRBV9 | CASSSTDRSSYEQYF
TRBJ2-3 | TRBV5-1 | CASSLVVGGLDTQYF
TRBJ2-1 | TRBV27 | CASSFQRGGPNEQFF
- | TRBV3-1 | CASSFSGISYNEQYF
TRBJ2-5 | TRBV9 | CASSVLSGMNQETQYF
TRBJ1-1 | TRBV4-1 | CTSSSDNTEAFF
TRBJ2-1 | TRBV19 | CASSTGLAAYNEQFF
TRBJ1-1 | TRBV27 | CASRYDRNTEAFF
TRBJ1-4 | TRBV12-3/TRBV12-4 | CASSPGGGFEKLFF
TRBJ1-5 | TRBV20-1 | CSARKTKRQGLNQPQHF
TRBJ2-5 | TRBV2 | CATGTVQETQYF
TRBJ2-3 | TRBV28 | CASRPGWGTQYF
TRBJ2-5 | TRBV20-1 | CSARVPGGPKTQYF
TRBJ1-2 | TRBV6-5 | CASSRSGANYGYTF
TRBJ2-3 | TRBV4-2 | CASSDKGGATDTQYF
TRBJ2-1 | TRBV9 | CASSVATSGLASEQFF
TRBJ2-5 | TRBV6-5 | CASTEGGGVQETQYF
TRBJ2-2 | TRBV7-2 | CASSLARIGELFF
TRBJ2-3 | TRBV2 | CASSEALQSDTQYF
TRBJ1-1 | TRBV7-2 | CASSRAGTERDTEAFF
TRBJ1-1 | TRBV24-1 | CATSDVRNTEAFF
TRBJ2-3 | TRBV7-2 | CASSLAGSGSTTDTQYF